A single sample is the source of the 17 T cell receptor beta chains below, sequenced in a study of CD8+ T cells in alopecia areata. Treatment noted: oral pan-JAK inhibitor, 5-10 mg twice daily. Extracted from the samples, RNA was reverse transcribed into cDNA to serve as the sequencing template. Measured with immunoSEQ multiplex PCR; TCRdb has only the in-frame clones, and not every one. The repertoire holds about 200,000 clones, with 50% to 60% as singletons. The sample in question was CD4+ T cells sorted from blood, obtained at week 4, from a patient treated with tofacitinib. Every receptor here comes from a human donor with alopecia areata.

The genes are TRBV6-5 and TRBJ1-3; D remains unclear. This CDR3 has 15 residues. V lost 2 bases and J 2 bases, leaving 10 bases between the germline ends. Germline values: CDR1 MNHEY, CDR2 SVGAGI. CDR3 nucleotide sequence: TGTGCCAGCAGTTACGAAGGAGGAGCTGGAAACACCATATATTTT. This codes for CASSYEGGAGNTIYF.

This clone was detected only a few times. The chain's CDR3 is CASSKMGGTEAFF. The CDR3 nucleotides are TGTGCCAGCTCGAAGATGGGGGGCACTGAAGCTTTCTTT. This chain connects TRBV18 to TRBJ1-1; D is perhaps TRBD1 (5 bases). CDR1 is KGHSH, CDR2 LQKENI, per germline. Trimming removed 6 bases from V and 4 bases from J, with 12 bases in between. This CDR3 is built from 13 residues.

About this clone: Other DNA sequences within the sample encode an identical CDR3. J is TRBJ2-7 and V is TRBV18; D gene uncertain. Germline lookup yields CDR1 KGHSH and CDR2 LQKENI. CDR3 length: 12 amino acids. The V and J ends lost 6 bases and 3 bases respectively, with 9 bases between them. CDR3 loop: CASSVDGYEQYF. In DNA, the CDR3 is TGTGCCAGCTCGGTTGATGGCTACGAGCAGTACTTC. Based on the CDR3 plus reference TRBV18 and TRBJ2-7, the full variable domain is NAGVMQNPRHLVRRRGQEARLRCSPMKGHSHVYWYRQLPEEGLKFMVYLQKENIIDESGMPKERFSAEFPKEGPSILRIQQVVRGDSAAYFCASSVDGYEQYFGPGTRLTVT.

In nucleotides, the CDR3 is TGTGCCAGCAGCTCGTGGACAGTCCAAGAGACCCAGTACTTC. This translates into CASSSWTVQETQYF. This sequence joins TRBV5-6 and TRBJ2-5; D possibly corresponds to TRBD1 (6 bases). V was cut by 3 bases and J by 1 base, with 10 bases left in between. There are 14 residues in the CDR3. From germline, CDR1 is SGHDT and CDR2 YYEEEE.

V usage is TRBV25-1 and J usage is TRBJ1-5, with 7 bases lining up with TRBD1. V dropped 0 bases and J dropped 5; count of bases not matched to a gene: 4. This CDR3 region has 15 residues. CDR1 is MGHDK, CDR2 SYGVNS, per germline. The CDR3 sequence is CASSEYSGTDQPQHF. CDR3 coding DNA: TGTGCCAGCAGTGAATATTCCGGGACAGATCAGCCCCAGCATTTT.

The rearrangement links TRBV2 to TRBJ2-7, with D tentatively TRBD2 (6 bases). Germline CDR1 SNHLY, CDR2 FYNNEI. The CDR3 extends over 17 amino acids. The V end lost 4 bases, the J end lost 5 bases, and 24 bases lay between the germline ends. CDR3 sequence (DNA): TGTGCCAGCAGTGGGTTGCCTTTAGCGGTCGGACGCAACGAGCAGTACTTC. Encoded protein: CASSGLPLAVGRNEQYF.

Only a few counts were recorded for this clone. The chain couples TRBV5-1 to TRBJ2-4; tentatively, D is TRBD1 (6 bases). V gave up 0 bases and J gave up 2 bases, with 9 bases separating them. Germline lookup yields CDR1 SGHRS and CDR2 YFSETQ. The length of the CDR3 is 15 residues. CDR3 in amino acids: CASSLGGPSKNIQYF. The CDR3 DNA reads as TGCGCCAGCAGCTTGGGGGGGCCCTCCAAAAACATTCAGTACTTC.

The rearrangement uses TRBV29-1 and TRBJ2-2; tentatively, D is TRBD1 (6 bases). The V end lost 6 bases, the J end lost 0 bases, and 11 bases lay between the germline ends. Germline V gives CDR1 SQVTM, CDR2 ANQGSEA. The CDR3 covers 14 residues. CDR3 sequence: CSVLQGPNTGELFF. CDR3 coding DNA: TGCAGCGTACTACAGGGACCGAACACCGGGGAGCTGTTTTTT.

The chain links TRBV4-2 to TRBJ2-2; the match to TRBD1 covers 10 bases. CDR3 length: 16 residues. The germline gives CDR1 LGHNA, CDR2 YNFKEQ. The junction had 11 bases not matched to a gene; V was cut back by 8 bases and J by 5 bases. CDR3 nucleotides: TGTGCCAGCGACATCGGGGGACAGGGGTTTACCGGGGAGCTGTTTTTT. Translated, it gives CASDIGGQGFTGELFF.

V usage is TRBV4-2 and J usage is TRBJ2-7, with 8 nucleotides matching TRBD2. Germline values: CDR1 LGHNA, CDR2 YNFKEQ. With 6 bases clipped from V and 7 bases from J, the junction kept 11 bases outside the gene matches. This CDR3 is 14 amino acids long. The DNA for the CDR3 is TGTGCCAGCAGAGACGGGGGGTCGGGAGGGGAGCAGTACTTC. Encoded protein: CASRDGGSGGEQYF.

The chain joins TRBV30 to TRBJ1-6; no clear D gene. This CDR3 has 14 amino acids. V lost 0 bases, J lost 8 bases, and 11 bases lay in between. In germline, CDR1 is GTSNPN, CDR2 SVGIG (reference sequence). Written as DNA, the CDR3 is TGTGCCTGGAGTGTACAGTATTCCGATTCACCCCTCCACTTT. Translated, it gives CAWSVQYSDSPLHF.

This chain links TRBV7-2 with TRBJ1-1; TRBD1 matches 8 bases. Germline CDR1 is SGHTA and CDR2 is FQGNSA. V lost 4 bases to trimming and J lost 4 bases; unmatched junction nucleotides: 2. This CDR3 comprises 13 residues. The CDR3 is CASSSGQATEAFF. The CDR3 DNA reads TGTGCCAGCAGCTCGGGACAGGCCACTGAAGCTTTCTTT.

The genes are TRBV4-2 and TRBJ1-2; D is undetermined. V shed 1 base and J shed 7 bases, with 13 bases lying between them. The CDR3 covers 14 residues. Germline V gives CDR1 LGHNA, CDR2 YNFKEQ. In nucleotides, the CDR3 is TGTGCCAGCAGCCAAGCAAAGGCCGGGTTTGGCTACACCTTC. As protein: CASSQAKAGFGYTF.

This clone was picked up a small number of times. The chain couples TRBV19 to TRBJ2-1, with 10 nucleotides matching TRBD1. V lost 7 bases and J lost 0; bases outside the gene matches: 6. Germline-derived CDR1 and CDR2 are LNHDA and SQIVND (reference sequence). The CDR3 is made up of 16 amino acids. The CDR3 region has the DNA TGTGCCAGTACCCGGACAGGGGGGAGCTCCTACAATGAGCAGTTCTTC. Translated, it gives CASTRTGGSSYNEQFF.

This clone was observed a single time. Here the CDR3 DNA reads TGTGCCAGCAGCCTGCAGGGAGGCGGCTATGGCTACACCTTC. Amino acids: CASSLQGGGYGYTF. This chain connects TRBV6-5 to TRBJ1-2, with a tentative D call TRBD1 (5 bases). Trimming pared 6 bases from V and 4 bases from J, leaving 15 bases between. The CDR3 is made up of 14 amino acids. Per the germline V gene, CDR1 is MNHEY and CDR2 is SVGAGI.

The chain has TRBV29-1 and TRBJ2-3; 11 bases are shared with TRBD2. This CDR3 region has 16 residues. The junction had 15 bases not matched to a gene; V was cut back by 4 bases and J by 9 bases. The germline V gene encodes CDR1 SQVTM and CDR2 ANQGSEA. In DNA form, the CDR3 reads TGCAGCGTTGCACTTTATCGTAGCGGGGGGGCTTGGACGCAGTATTTT. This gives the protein CSVALYRSGGAWTQYF.

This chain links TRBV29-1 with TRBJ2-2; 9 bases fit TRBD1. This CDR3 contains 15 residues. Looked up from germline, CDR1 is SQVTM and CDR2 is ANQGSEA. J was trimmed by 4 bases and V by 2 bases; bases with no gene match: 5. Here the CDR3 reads CSVEQDRGGTGELFF. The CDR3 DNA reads TGCAGCGTTGAACAGGACAGGGGCGGCACCGGGGAGCTGTTTTTT.